This is a list of T cell receptor beta chains from one sample in a study of OX40 agonist ivuxolimab in advanced cancers. The protocol was immunoSEQ multiplex PCR, while the TCRdb copy is restricted to in-frame clones and leaves out a portion. The sample holds under 100,000 clones, approximately 80% seen once. Sequences were derived from CD4+ or CD8+ T cells sorted from blood, sampled in a trial of the OX40 agonist ivuxolimab. The origin of the receptors is an adult with an advanced solid tumor such as melanoma, head and neck, liver or kidney cancer. Both conserved end residues are part of each CDR3. The D gene is left open where the match is weak. For some rows the clone size is stated as once, few or many, or as a class when expanded; others skip it.

d_call j_call clone_size v_call cdr3_aa cdr3_nt
. TRBJ1-1 . TRBV5-1 CASSLYGDTEAFF TGCGCCAGCAGCTTATATGGTGACACTGAAGCTTTCTTT
. TRBJ1-4 . TRBV2 CASNRRGPTNEKLFF TGTGCCAGCAACCGCAGGGGTCCAACTAATGAAAAACTGTTTTTT
. TRBJ2-3 . TRBV7-2 CASTVGGWDTQYF TGTGCCAGCACCGTAGGAGGATGGGATACGCAGTATTTT
TRBD2 TRBJ2-3 few TRBV2 CASSGGGLPQRDTQYF TGTGCCAGCAGTGGGGGGGGACTACCCCAGAGAGATACGCAGTATTTT
TRBD2 TRBJ2-7 . TRBV6-5 CASSYSGGGRYEQYF TGTGCCAGCAGTTACTCAGGCGGGGGACGCTACGAGCAGTACTTC
. TRBJ2-7 . TRBV10-3 CAISGLGGSGEQYF TGTGCCATCAGTGGGTTAGGGGGTTCGGGCGAGCAGTACTTC
. TRBJ2-5 . TRBV7-9 CASSTESWKVQETQYF TGTGCCAGCAGTACAGAAAGTTGGAAGGTACAAGAGACCCAGTACTTC
. TRBJ1-4 . TRBV4-3 CASSQGERGGNEKLFF TGCGCCAGCAGCCAAGGGGAGAGGGGCGGTAATGAAAAACTGTTTTTT
. TRBJ2-3 . TRBV29-1 CSVELDTQYF TGCAGCGTTGAACTTGATACGCAGTATTTT
TRBD1 TRBJ1-1 . TRBV7-9 CASSSGTGNTEAFF TGTGCCAGCAGCTCCGGGACAGGGAACACTGAAGCTTTCTTT
. TRBJ1-5 . TRBV9 CASSVGPDSYSNQPQHF TGTGCCAGCAGCGTAGGCCCCGACAGTTATAGCAATCAGCCCCAGCATTTT
TRBD1 TRBJ2-7 . TRBV7-2 CASSATGGVRTYEQYF TGTGCCAGCAGCGCCACAGGGGGCGTTAGGACCTACGAGCAGTACTTC
TRBD1 TRBJ2-7 . TRBV2 CASSEWDRAPYEQYF TGTGCCAGCAGTGAATGGGACAGGGCCCCCTACGAGCAGTACTTC
. TRBJ2-3 few TRBV18 CASSLQGRSTDTQYF TGTGCCAGCTCACTCCAGGGTAGGAGCACAGATACGCAGTATTTT
. TRBJ2-5 once TRBV5-4 CASSLAFQETQYF TGTGCCAGCAGCTTGGCCTTCCAAGAGACCCAGTACTTC
TRBD1 TRBJ1-1 . TRBV5-1 CASSPRDSITEAFF TGCGCCAGCAGCCCCCGGGACAGTATCACTGAAGCTTTCTTT
. TRBJ1-6 . TRBV7-2 CASSQGTVGDSPLHF TGTGCCAGCAGCCAGGGGACGGTGGGGGATTCACCCCTCCACTTT
TRBD1 TRBJ1-6 . TRBV19 CASSLDRDYNSPLHF TGTGCCAGTTCCCTCGACAGGGACTATAATTCACCCCTCCACTTT
TRBD1 TRBJ1-1 . TRBV6-1 CASLDRGDTEAFF TGTGCCAGTTTGGACAGGGGCGACACTGAAGCTTTCTTT
TRBD1 TRBJ2-1 . TRBV5-1 CASSLIGTGDNEQFF TGCGCCAGCAGCTTAATCGGGACAGGGGACAATGAGCAGTTCTTC
TRBD2 TRBJ2-3 once TRBV7-9 CASSLDRSSGGSTDTQYF TGTGCCAGCAGCTTAGATAGATCTAGCGGGGGGAGCACAGATACGCAGTATTTT
TRBD2 TRBJ2-3 . TRBV2 CARSERTSGDTQYF TGTGCCAGAAGTGAACGGACTAGCGGCGATACGCAGTATTTT
. TRBJ1-2 . TRBV6-5 CASSEDYGYTF TGTGCCAGCAGTGAGGACTATGGCTACACCTTC